This TCR beta chain was found in a study of CD8 T cells in ankylosing spondylitis. Study-wide results and limits: Several highly homologous variants formed a TCR beta motif that appeared characteristic of ankylosing spondylitis blood.

Many counts were recorded for this clonotype. Its antigen remains unidentified. From the 5' RACE reads, TCRdb called clonotypes with MiXCR, one entry per CDR3 protein. The sample contains some 220,000 distinct CDR3 sequences, roughly a tenth of which appear only once. This CDR3 has 12 residues. CDR1 and CDR2 from the germline V gene are DFQATT and SNEGSKA (reference sequence). Trimming pared 4 bases from V and 4 bases from J, leaving 11 bases between. The sample consisted of blood, either unsorted or a sorted T cell fraction (not recorded which). The chain combines TRBV20-1 with TRBJ2-7; D is perhaps TRBD1 (5 bases). This TCR came from a male donor with ankylosing spondylitis or in good health (not recorded which). For the CDR3, the DNA is TGCAGTGCTACCCGAGACAGATACGAGCAGTACTTC. Its translation is CSATRDRYEQYF.